This TCR beta chain appears in the sequencing data of a study of cytotoxic CD8 clonotypes in ibrutinib-treated CLL. On the study more broadly: Response sampling took place at median 12 months of treatment, range 6 to 36. Findings of the study overall: Contraction or stability on treatment was seen for public clonotypes, which were uncommon. Clonality, elevated at ibrutinib response, dropped back toward baseline at progression.

Comment on this clone: Its antigen is as yet unknown.

Germline V lookup: CDR1 SGHKS, CDR2 YYEKEE (reference sequence). The CDR3 runs to 15 residues. Between the trimmed V and J ends, which lost 2 bases and 3 bases, there was a span of 14 bases. The table came from immunoSEQ multiplex PCR; TCRdb's copy has only in-frame clones and leaves some out. Of around 130,000 clones listed, approximately 81% are singletons. The chain carries TRBV5-5 and TRBJ1-2; D unclear. The material was PBMCs, obtained after 24 months of ibrutinib treatment. The clonotype originates from a human donor with chronic lymphocytic leukemia. The CDR3 nucleotides are TGTGCCAGCAGCTTAACAGATGGAGGGTACTATGGCTACACCTTC. Its translation is CASSLTDGGYYGYTF.